The 25 T cell receptor beta chains reported below all come from one sample, sequenced in a study of cytomegalovirus exposure and HLA in healthy donors. Both 60 Vbeta primers and 13 Jbeta primers went into the PCR. TCRdb's copy holds only in-frame clones and misses some; the assay was immunoSEQ multiplex PCR. This table has 40,000 to 55,000 clones, around 68% appearing once. Sample: PBMCs. All receptors derive from a man aged 30-40 years in good health and CMV-seronegative.

The J gene is TRBJ2-1, the V gene TRBV2, with 7 bases that match TRBD1. The CDR3 is 14 residues long. The ends lost 4 bases at V and 5 bases at J; junction bases unmatched: 5. Germline values: CDR1 SNHLY, CDR2 FYNNEI. The CDR3 DNA is TGTGCCAGCAGTGGGGGGACAGAGAACAATGAGCAGTTCTTC. Translated, it gives CASSGGTENNEQFF.

The chain recombines TRBV4-1 with TRBJ1-6; D is perhaps TRBD1 (5 bases). Trimming cost V 1 base and J 1 base, with 11 bases left between them. This CDR3 spans 17 amino acids. Germline V CDR1 and CDR2: MGHRA, YSYEKL. CDR3 nucleotides: TGCGCCAGCAGCCAAGTAGGGGAATGGTCCTATAATTCACCCCTCCACTTT. Translated: CASSQVGEWSYNSPLHF.

J is TRBJ1-5 and V is TRBV5-1, with TRBD1 identical over 8 bases. Germline CDR1 reads SGHRS; CDR2 reads YFSETQ. With V trimmed by 0 bases and J by 6 bases, 5 bases remained unmatched. This CDR3 region has 15 residues. CDR3 coding DNA: TGCGCCAGCAGCTTGGGGGCAGGGGGCCGTCAGCCCCAGCATTTT. This translates into CASSLGAGGRQPQHF.

The rearrangement links TRBV2 to TRBJ2-3; weak D call: TRBD2 (6 bases). The CDR3 has 15 residues. Germline assignment: CDR1 SNHLY and CDR2 FYNNEI. The V gene lost 6 bases and the J gene lost 6 bases, with 19 bases spanning the gap. Here the CDR3 reads CASSAGTLYMDTQYF. As DNA, the CDR3 is TGTGCCAGCAGCGCCGGGACTCTCTATATGGATACGCAGTATTTT.

The chain carries TRBV11-2 and TRBJ2-5, with 9 bases matching TRBD2. Germline CDR1 and CDR2: SGHAT and FQNNGV. The CDR3 runs to 15 residues. V shed 5 bases, J shed 5 bases, and the junction held 9 bases outside the gene matches. This CDR3 is CASSPGTSWRETQYF. The CDR3 DNA reads as TGTGCCAGCAGCCCCGGGACTAGCTGGCGGGAGACCCAGTACTTC. Variable domain in full (rest from reference TRBV11-2 and TRBJ2-5): EAGVAQSPRYKIIEKRQSVAFWCNPISGHATLYWYQQILGQGPKLLIQFQNNGVVDDSQLPKDRFSAERLKGVDSTLKIQPAKLEDSAVYLCASSPGTSWRETQYFGPGTRLLVL.

This chain joins TRBV2 and TRBJ1-2, with D perhaps matching TRBD1 (5 bases). The CDR3 runs 13 residues. The V and J ends lost 6 bases and 8 bases respectively, with 16 bases between them. The germline CDR1 and CDR2 sequences are SNHLY and FYNNEI. CDR3 loop: CASRTPRVVGYTF. DNA for the CDR3: TGTGCCAGCAGGACACCCAGGGTGGTCGGCTACACCTTC.

The CDR3 bases are TGTGCCAGCAGCTTGGCCCAGACAGGGGGCTACACCTTC. This codes for CASSLAQTGGYTF. The chain couples TRBV5-4 to TRBJ1-2; 7 positions match TRBD1. The ends lost 0 bases at V and 8 bases at J; junction bases unmatched: 4. The germline gives CDR1 SGHNT, CDR2 YYREEE (reference sequence). The CDR3 is 13 amino acids.

V gene TRBV5-4 combines with J gene TRBJ2-3; perhaps TRBD2 as D (6 bases). The CDR3 is made up of 15 amino acids. V was cut by 4 bases and J by 6 bases, with 18 bases left in between. Germline values: CDR1 SGHNT, CDR2 YYREEE (reference sequence). The CDR3 bases are TGTGCCAGCAGCCGGTGGGACGGGAGCAGTGATACGCAGTATTTT. It translates to CASSRWDGSSDTQYF.

The chain joins TRBV7-9 to TRBJ1-5; weak D call: TRBD1 (6 bases). The CDR3 runs 15 residues. V lost 4 bases, J lost 5 bases, and 15 bases lay in between. Germline CDR1 and CDR2: SEHNR and FQNEAQ (reference sequence). The CDR3 DNA sequence: TGTGCCAGCAGCTCCCACAGGGAAGAGGATCAGCCCCAGCATTTT. Translated: CASSSHREEDQPQHF.

This clone was seen a handful of times. This chain connects TRBV6-1 to TRBJ2-3, with 9 positions matching TRBD2. CDR1 and CDR2 (germline): MNHNS, SASEGT. CDR3 size: 19 residues. The junction had 14 bases not matched to a gene; V was cut back by 2 bases and J by 2 bases. In nucleotides, the CDR3 is TGTGCCAGCAGTGAATTTAGACTAGCGGTCCCGATAAACACAGATACGCAGTATTTT. It codes for CASSEFRLAVPINTDTQYF.

This clone is categorized as medium-sized. This specimen includes other DNA sequences encoding the same CDR3. This rearrangement joins TRBV4-2 to TRBJ2-7; 10 bases map to TRBD2. The CDR3 totals 15 residues. V shed 1 base and J 0 bases; nucleotides not matched to a gene: 0. Germline-derived CDR1 and CDR2 are LGHNA and YNFKEQ. The CDR3 reads CASSQGLAGSYEQYF. The DNA for the CDR3 is TGTGCCAGCAGCCAAGGACTAGCGGGCTCCTACGAGCAGTACTTC.

The chain uses TRBV6-1 and TRBJ2-7; D is undetermined. The V gene's germline CDR1 is MNHNS and CDR2 SASEGT. The ends were cut back, 2 bases at V and 4 bases at J, with 9 bases in the middle. This CDR3 is built from 13 residues. The CDR3 DNA reads TGTGCCAGCAGTGAATGGCAGGAATACGAGCAGTACTTC. Translating it yields CASSEWQEYEQYF.

This clone was recorded a few times. The chain links TRBV7-2 to TRBJ2-7; 9 bases agree with TRBD1. The CDR3 runs 13 residues. Germline loops: CDR1 SGHTA, CDR2 FQGNSA. J was trimmed by 3 bases and V by 4 bases; bases with no gene match: 1. CDR3 amino acids: CASSWGQGYEQYF. The CDR3 DNA follows: TGTGCCAGCAGCTGGGGACAGGGCTACGAGCAGTACTTC.

The chain combines TRBV1 with TRBJ1-4. TRBV1 is recorded as a pseudogene. This CDR3 region has 19 residues. The CDR3 loop reads CTSSQAGEGRAPTNEKLFF. The CDR3 nucleotides are TGCACCAGCAGCCAAGCAGGGGAGGGGCGGGCCCCAACTAATGAAAAACTGTTTTTT.

The chain employs TRBV29-1 and TRBJ1-2; D is ambiguous. CDR3 length equals 12 residues. The V end was cut by 7 bases, the J end by 1 base, with 10 bases between. Germline CDR1 reads SQVTM; CDR2 reads ANQGSEA. CDR3 sequence reads: CSASGVNYGYTF. DNA for the CDR3: TGCAGCGCCAGCGGGGTTAACTATGGCTACACCTTC.

This clone is a singleton in its sample. The gene calls are TRBV18 and TRBJ2-1, with TRBD2 as a possible D gene (6 bases). This CDR3 comprises 14 residues. Trimming shortened V by 3 bases and J by 9 bases, and 15 bases separated the two germline ends. CDR1 KGHSH and CDR2 LQKENI come from the germline V gene. CDR3 DNA sequence: TGTGCCAGCTCACCTACTAGCATGGGGGTTGAGCAGTTCTTC. Translation: CASSPTSMGVEQFF.

V and J are TRBV6-5 and TRBJ2-7; 9 nucleotides align to TRBD2. The germline V gene has CDR1 MNHEY and CDR2 SVGAGI. The CDR3 consists of 16 residues. J gave up 2 bases and V 0 bases, and 5 bases lay outside the gene matches. This CDR3 reads CASSYSFSGRTYEQYF. The CDR3 bases are TGTGCCAGCAGTTACTCGTTTAGCGGGAGAACCTACGAGCAGTACTTC.

The chain carries TRBV6-6 and TRBJ2-7; perhaps TRBD1 as D (5 bases). Trimming cost V 6 bases and J 0 bases, with 12 bases left between them. Germline V lookup: CDR1 MNHNY, CDR2 SVGAGI (reference sequence). The CDR3 runs 14 residues. CDR3: CASSGQGLSYEQYF. CDR3 coding DNA: TGTGCCAGCAGCGGGCAGGGCCTCTCCTACGAGCAGTACTTC.

This chain links TRBV29-1 with TRBJ2-7; TRBD1 agrees at 7 bases. Looked up from germline, CDR1 is SQVTM and CDR2 is ANQGSEA. The CDR3 is 12 residues long. V was pared by 6 bases and J by 5 bases, with 7 bases of the junction left unmatched. For the CDR3, the DNA is TGCAGCGTGCGGACAGGTTCCCACGAGCAGTACTTC. Amino acids: CSVRTGSHEQYF.

In its sample, this clone was seen a few times. J is TRBJ2-1 and V is TRBV30, with 9 bases identical to TRBD1. The V segment lost 2 bases and the J segment 8 bases; nucleotides outside the gene matches: 7. Germline V CDR1 and CDR2: GTSNPN, SVGIG (reference sequence). CDR3 length: 14 amino acids. The CDR3 DNA follows: TGTGCCTGGAGTTGGACAGGGGTTTGGGATGAGCAGTTCTTC. Translation gives CAWSWTGVWDEQFF.

This clone was detected only once. CDR3 nucleotides: TGTGCCAGCAGGACAGGGTACTATGGCTACACCTTC. As protein: CASRTGYYGYTF. The chain links TRBV28 to TRBJ1-2; 7 bases align to TRBD1. The CDR3 spans 12 residues. Germline V CDR1 and CDR2: MDHEN, SYDVKM. V gave up 6 bases and J gave up 3 bases; unmatched junction bases: 1.

The chain recombines TRBV19 with TRBJ1-2; no definite D call. Germline V gene data show CDR1 as LNHDA and CDR2 as SQIVND (reference sequence). CDR3 length: 15 residues. The ends were cut back, 5 bases at V and 4 bases at J, with 17 bases in the middle. The CDR3 spells CASSVLTGEAYGYTF. CDR3 DNA: TGTGCCAGTAGTGTTTTAACCGGGGAGGCCTATGGCTACACCTTC.

The rearrangement links TRBV6-6 to TRBJ2-3; the D gene is possibly TRBD2 (5 bases). Trimming removed 1 base at V and 5 bases at J, with 16 bases between. Germline V gives CDR1 MNHNY, CDR2 SVGAGI (reference sequence). This CDR3 has 16 amino acids. CDR3 protein: CASSYFLARVGDTQYF. DNA of the CDR3: TGTGCCAGCAGTTACTTTTTAGCGAGAGTTGGAGATACGCAGTATTTT.

This chain joins TRBV19 and TRBJ1-2; 8 bases match TRBD1. The CDR3 runs to 16 residues. Germline V lookup: CDR1 LNHDA, CDR2 SQIVND (reference sequence). The V and J ends lost 4 bases and 5 bases, in that order; junction bases with no gene match: 12. The CDR3 loop reads CASSNRDRRRGYGYTF. Written as DNA, the CDR3 is TGTGCCAGTAGTAACCGGGACAGGCGGAGGGGGTATGGCTACACCTTC. The variable domain in full, completed from reference TRBV19 and TRBJ1-2, reads DGGITQSPKYLFRKEGQNVTLSCEQNLNHDAMYWYRQDPGQGLRLIYYSQIVNDFQKGDIAEGYSVSREKKESFPLTVTSAQKNPTAFYLCASSNRDRRRGYGYTFGSGTRLTVV.

This clone occurred a few times. The chain recombines TRBV30 with TRBJ1-3; D unclear. Per the germline V gene, CDR1 is GTSNPN and CDR2 is SVGIG (reference sequence). The CDR3 is 14 residues long. V lost 4 bases, J lost 0 bases, and 10 bases lay in between. The chain's CDR3 is CAWNLLASGNTIYF. The DNA for the CDR3 is TGTGCCTGGAATCTACTAGCCTCTGGAAACACCATATATTTT.